The source of this T cell receptor beta chain is a study of blood T cell dynamics during melanoma immunotherapy. Time point noted: pre-treatment baseline. At 12 weeks after first infusion, RECIST 1.1 defined response for most patients. Measured with immunoSEQ multiplex PCR; TCRdb has only the in-frame clones, and not every one. The repertoire has about 6,300 clones, over 90% of them found once; the top ten carry 12%. Material: cell-free DNA from blood, obtained from a patient treated with checkpoint blockade. This receptor was identified in a human donor with melanoma.

Here the CDR3 DNA reads TGTGCCAGTAGTGGACCGGGACAGGGAGGGTACGAGCAGTACTTC. Its translation is CASSGPGQGGYEQYF. The V gene is TRBV19, the J gene TRBJ2-5; 9 nucleotides agree with TRBD1. Near its end, the DNA agrees better with TRBJ2-7, so the J call may be wrong. The CDR3 length is 15 residues. The germline CDR1 and CDR2 sequences are LNHDA and SQIVND (reference sequence).